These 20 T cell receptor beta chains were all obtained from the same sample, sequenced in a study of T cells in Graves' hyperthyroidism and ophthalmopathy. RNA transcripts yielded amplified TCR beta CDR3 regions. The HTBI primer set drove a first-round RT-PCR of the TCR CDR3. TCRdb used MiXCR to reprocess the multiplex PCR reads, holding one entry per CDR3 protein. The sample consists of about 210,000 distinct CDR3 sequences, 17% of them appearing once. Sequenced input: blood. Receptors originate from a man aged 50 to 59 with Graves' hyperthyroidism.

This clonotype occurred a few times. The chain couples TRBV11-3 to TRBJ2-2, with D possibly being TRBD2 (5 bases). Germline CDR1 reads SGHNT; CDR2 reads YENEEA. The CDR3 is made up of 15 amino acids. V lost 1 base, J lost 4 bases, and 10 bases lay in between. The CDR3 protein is CASSLGGFRTGELFF. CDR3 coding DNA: TGTGCCAGCAGCTTAGGCGGGTTCCGCACCGGGGAGCTGTTTTTT.

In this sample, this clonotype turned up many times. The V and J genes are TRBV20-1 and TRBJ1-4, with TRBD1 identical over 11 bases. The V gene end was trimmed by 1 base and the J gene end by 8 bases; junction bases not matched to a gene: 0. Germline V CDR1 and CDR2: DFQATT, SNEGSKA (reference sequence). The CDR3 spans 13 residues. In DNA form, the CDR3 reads TGCAGTGCTAGAGGGACAGGGGGCGAAAAACTGTTTTTT. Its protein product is CSARGTGGEKLFF.

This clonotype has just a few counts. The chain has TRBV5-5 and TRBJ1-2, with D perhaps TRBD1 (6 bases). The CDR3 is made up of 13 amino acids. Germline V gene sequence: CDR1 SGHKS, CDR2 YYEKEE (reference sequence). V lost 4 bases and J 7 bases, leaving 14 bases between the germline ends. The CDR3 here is CASSRDTSLGYTF. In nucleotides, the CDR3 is TGTGCCAGCAGCCGGGACACCTCCCTTGGCTACACCTTC.

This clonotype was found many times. The CDR3 loop reads CASSQITGGEQYF. Written as DNA, the CDR3 is TGTGCCAGCAGTCAAATAACAGGGGGCGAGCAGTACTTC. The V gene is TRBV2, the J gene TRBJ2-7, with 8 bases matching TRBD1. CDR3 length: 13 residues. V gave up 5 bases and J gave up 6 bases; unmatched junction bases: 6. CDR1 is SNHLY and CDR2 is FYNNEI in the germline V gene. The variable domain in full, completed from reference TRBV2 and TRBJ2-7, reads EPEVTQTPSHQVTQMGQEVILRCVPISNHLYFYWYRQILGQKVEFLVSFYNNEISEKSEIFDDQFSVERPDGSNFTLKIRSTKLEDSAMYFCASSQITGGEQYFGPGTRLTVT.

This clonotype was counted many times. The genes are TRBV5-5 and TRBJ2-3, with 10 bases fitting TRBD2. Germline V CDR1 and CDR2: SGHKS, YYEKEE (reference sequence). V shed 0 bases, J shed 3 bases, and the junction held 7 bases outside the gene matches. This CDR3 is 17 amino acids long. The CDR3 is CASSLAPSGSGTDTQYF. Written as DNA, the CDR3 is TGTGCCAGCAGCTTGGCTCCTAGCGGGAGTGGGACAGATACGCAGTATTTT.

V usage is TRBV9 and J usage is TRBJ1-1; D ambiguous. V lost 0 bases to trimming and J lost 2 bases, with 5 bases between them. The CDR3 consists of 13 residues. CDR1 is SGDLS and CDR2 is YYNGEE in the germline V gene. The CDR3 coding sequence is TGTGCCAGCAGCGTAGCAGCCAACACTGAAGCTTTCTTT. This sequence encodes CASSVAANTEAFF.

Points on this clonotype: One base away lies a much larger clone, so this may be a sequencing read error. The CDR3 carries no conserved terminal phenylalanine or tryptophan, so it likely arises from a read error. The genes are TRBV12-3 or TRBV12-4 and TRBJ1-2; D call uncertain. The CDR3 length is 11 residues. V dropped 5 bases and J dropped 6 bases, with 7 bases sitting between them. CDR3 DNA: TGTGCCAGCAGTCGAATAGATGGCTACACCCTC. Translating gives CASSRIDGYTL.

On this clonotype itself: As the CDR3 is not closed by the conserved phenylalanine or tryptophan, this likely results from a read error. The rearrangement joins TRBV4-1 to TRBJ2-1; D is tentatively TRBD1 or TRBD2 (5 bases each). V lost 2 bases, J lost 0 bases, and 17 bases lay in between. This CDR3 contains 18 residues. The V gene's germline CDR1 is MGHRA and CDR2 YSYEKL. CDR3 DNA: TGCGCCAGCAGCCAACCGGGACGCAGATCCAGCTCCTACAATGAGCAGTTCTCC. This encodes CASSQPGRRSSSYNEQFS.

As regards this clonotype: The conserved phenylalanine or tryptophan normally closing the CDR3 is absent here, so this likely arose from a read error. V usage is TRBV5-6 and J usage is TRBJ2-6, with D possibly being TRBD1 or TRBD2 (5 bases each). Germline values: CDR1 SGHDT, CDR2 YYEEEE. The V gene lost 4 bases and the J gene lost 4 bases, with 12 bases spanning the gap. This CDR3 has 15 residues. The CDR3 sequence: CASSPSGRGANVLTY. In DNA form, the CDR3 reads TGTGCCAGCAGCCCCTCGGGGCGAGGGGCCAACGTCCTGACTTAC.

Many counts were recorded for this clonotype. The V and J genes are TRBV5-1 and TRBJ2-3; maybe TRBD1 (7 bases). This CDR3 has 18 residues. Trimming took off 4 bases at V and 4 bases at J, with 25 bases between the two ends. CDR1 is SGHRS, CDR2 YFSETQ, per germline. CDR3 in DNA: TGCGCCAGCAGCCCGGACCCAGGGGGGCGGGCTTTGGCAGATACGCAGTATTTT. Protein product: CASSPDPGGRALADTQYF. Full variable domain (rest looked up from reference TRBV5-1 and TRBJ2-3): KAGVTQTPRYLIKTRGQQVTLSCSPISGHRSVSWYQQTPGQGLQFLFEYFSETQRNKGNFPGRFSGRQFSNSRSEMNVSTLELGDSALYLCASSPDPGGRALADTQYFGPGTRLTVL.

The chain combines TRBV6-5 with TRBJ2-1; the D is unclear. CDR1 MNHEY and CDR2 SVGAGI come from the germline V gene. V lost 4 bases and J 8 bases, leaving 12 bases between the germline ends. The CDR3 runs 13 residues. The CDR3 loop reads CASSWSAIYEQFF. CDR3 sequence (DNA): TGTGCCAGCAGTTGGTCTGCCATCTATGAGCAGTTCTTC.

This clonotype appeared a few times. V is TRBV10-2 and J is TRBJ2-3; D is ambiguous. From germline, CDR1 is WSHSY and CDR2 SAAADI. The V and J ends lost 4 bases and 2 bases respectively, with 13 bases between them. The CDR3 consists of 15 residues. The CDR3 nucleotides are TGCGCCAGCAGTGGGAGTAGCCCCCACACAGATACGCAGTATTTT. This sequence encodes CASSGSSPHTDTQYF.

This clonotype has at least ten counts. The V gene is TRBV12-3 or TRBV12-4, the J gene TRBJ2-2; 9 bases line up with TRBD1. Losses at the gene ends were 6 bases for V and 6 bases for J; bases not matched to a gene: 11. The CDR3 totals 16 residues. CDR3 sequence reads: CASRKHRGRGSGELFF. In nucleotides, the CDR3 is TGTGCCAGCAGAAAACACAGGGGGCGCGGGTCCGGGGAGCTGTTTTTT.

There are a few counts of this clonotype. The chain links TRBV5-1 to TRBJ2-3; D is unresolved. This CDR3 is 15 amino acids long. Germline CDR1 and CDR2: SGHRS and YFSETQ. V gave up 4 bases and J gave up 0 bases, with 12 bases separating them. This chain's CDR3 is CASSADHQSTDTQYF. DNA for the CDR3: TGCGCCAGCAGCGCAGACCACCAAAGCACAGATACGCAGTATTTT.

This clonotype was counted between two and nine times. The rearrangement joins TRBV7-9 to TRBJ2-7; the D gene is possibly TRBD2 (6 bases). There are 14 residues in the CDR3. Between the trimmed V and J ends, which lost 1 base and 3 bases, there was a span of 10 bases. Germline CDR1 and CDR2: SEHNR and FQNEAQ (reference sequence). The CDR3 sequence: CASSLGGLNYEQYF. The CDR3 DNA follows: TGTGCCAGCAGCTTAGGGGGACTGAACTACGAGCAGTACTTC.

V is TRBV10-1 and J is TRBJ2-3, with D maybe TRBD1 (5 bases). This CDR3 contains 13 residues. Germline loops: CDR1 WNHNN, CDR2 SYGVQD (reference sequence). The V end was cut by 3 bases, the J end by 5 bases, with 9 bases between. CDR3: CASSDHQGDTQYF. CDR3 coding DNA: TGCGCCAGCAGTGATCACCAGGGAGATACGCAGTATTTT.

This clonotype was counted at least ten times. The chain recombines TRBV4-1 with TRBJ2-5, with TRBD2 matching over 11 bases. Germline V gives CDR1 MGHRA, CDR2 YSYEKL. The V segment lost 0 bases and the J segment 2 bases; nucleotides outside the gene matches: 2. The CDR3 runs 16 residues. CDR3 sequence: CASSQELAGVQETQYF. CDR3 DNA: TGCGCCAGCAGCCAAGAACTAGCGGGAGTTCAAGAGACCCAGTACTTC.

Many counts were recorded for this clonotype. The CDR3, as DNA: TGTGCCAGCAGCCTACCCGGAGGTGGGGAGTATTTT. Its protein is CASSLPGGGEYF. V and J are TRBV3-1 and TRBJ2-3; maybe TRBD2 (5 bases). The CDR3 is made up of 12 amino acids. CDR1 and CDR2 from the germline V gene are LGHDT and YNNKEL (reference sequence). V was cut by 4 bases and J by 13 bases, with 15 bases left in between.

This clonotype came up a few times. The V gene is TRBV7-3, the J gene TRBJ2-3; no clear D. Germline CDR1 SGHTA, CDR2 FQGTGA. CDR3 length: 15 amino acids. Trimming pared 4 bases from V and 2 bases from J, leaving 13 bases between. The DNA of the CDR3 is TGTGCCAGCAGCTCCTCGGCCATGGCCACAGATACGCAGTATTTT. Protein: CASSSSAMATDTQYF.

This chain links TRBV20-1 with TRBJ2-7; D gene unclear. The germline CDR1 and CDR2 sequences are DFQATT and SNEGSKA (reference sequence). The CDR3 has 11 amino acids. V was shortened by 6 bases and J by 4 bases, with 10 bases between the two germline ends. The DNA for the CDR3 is TGCAGTGCCGAAGTAAGTTACGAGCAGTACTTC. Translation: CSAEVSYEQYF.